The 15 T cell receptor beta chains below come from one sample, sequenced in a study of shared clonotypes between healthy human individuals. Some clones are missing from TCRdb's copy, which holds only in-frame ones; the method was immunoSEQ multiplex PCR. The profile covers about 2.3 million clones, with 85% to 95% appearing a single time and 0.39% taken by the ten largest. Input material: naive CD4+ T cells from PBMCs. Sample subset: CD45RA+ positively selected. The receptors derive from a man aged 18-30 years in good health. Some clones in this sample may be carry-over from other donors' samples.

The chain combines TRBV28 with TRBJ1-4; unclear D gene. The CDR3 runs to 15 residues. CDR1 MDHEN and CDR2 SYDVKM come from the germline V gene. Trimming left V 4 bases short and J 4 bases short, with 13 bases between. CDR3 region: CASSSLTGVNEKLFF. The CDR3 coding sequence is TGTGCCAGCAGTTCCCTGACTGGAGTTAATGAAAAACTGTTTTTT.

CDR3 coding DNA: TGTGCCACTACAAGGCAACAGGGCAGCACTGAAGCTTTCTTT. Encoded protein: CATTRQQGSTEAFF. J is TRBJ1-1 and V is TRBV6-6; possibly TRBD1 for D (6 bases). CDR3 length equals 14 residues. From germline, CDR1 is MNHNY and CDR2 SVGAGI (reference sequence). V lost 10 bases and J lost 4, with 19 bases in between.

This chain joins TRBV5-4 and TRBJ2-7; tentatively, D is TRBD1 (6 bases). CDR3 size: 16 residues. In germline, CDR1 is SGHNT, CDR2 YYREEE (reference sequence). Trimming stripped 2 bases from V and 0 bases from J, with 15 bases between. The CDR3 reads CASSFLGDTGSYEQYF. CDR3 nucleotide sequence: TGTGCCAGCAGCTTCTTGGGGGACACAGGCTCCTACGAGCAGTACTTC.

The chain combines TRBV29-1 with TRBJ1-3, with D possibly TRBD1 on 6 matching bases. Per germline, CDR1 SQVTM and CDR2 ANQGSEA. The CDR3 contains 13 residues. V lost 6 bases, J lost 3 bases, and 12 bases lay in between. For the CDR3, the DNA is TGCAGCGTGACCAGGGGTAATGGAAACACCATATATTTT. Amino acids: CSVTRGNGNTIYF.

The J gene is TRBJ1-5, the V gene TRBV19, with 8 bases that match TRBD1. The J segment lost 5 bases and the V segment lost 3 bases, leaving 6 bases of the junction unmatched. Germline CDR1 LNHDA, CDR2 SQIVND (reference sequence). CDR3 length: 15 residues. The CDR3 sequence: CASSIAHRGYQPQHF. CDR3 in DNA: TGTGCCAGTAGTATCGCGCACAGGGGGTATCAGCCCCAGCATTTT. The full variable domain, completed using reference TRBV19 and TRBJ1-5, is DGGITQSPKYLFRKEGQNVTLSCEQNLNHDAMYWYRQDPGQGLRLIYYSQIVNDFQKGDIAEGYSVSREKKESFPLTVTSAQKNPTAFYLCASSIAHRGYQPQHFGDGTRLSIL.

Comment on this clone: The sample contains more than one DNA sequence encoding this CDR3. This chain links TRBV11-1 with TRBJ1-5; the D is unclear. The V end was cut by 5 bases, the J end by 7 bases, with 12 bases between. Germline values: CDR1 SGHAT, CDR2 FQDESV (reference sequence). This CDR3 is built from 13 residues. The CDR3 sequence: CASSPGLDQPQHF. The CDR3 DNA sequence: TGTGCCAGCAGCCCCGGACTGGACCAGCCCCAGCATTTT. Complete variable domain (other parts from reference TRBV11-1 and TRBJ1-5): EAEVAQSPRYKITEKSQAVAFWCDPISGHATLYWYRQILGQGPELLVQFQDESVVDDSQLPKDRFSAERLKGVDSTLKIQPAELGDSAMYLCASSPGLDQPQHFGDGTRLSIL.

The chain has TRBV27 and TRBJ1-2; 9 bases map to TRBD1. Germline V gives CDR1 MNHEY, CDR2 SMNVEV (reference sequence). The CDR3 is 16 amino acids. Trimming cost V 4 bases and J 6 bases; bases outside gene matches: 12. DNA for the CDR3: TGTGCCAGCAGTTCCCCGGGACAGGGCAGGAGTAATGGCTACACCTTC. This gives the protein CASSSPGQGRSNGYTF.

The V call is TRBV11-3, the J call TRBJ1-1; tentatively, D is TRBD1 (5 bases). The ends were cut back, 5 bases at V and 1 base at J, with 5 bases in the middle. The CDR3 consists of 12 residues. Germline CDR1 is SGHNT and CDR2 is YENEEA. CDR3 DNA sequence: TGTGCCAGCAGCAGGGGGAACACTGAAGCTTTCTTT. Translated: CASSRGNTEAFF.

The chain is built from TRBV5-4 and TRBJ1-3; no clear D. The CDR3 consists of 15 residues. V was shortened by 4 bases and J by 0 bases, with 11 bases between the two germline ends. Germline lookup yields CDR1 SGHNT and CDR2 YYREEE (reference sequence). CDR3 region: CASSESHHSGNTIYF. CDR3 in DNA: TGTGCCAGCAGCGAGAGCCACCACTCTGGAAACACCATATATTTT.

This chain uses TRBV29-1 with TRBJ1-2; D is ambiguous. V lost 7 bases and J lost 8, with 14 bases in between. In germline, CDR1 is SQVTM, CDR2 ANQGSEA. The CDR3 runs 11 residues. CDR3 DNA sequence: TGCAGCGCTGACAACCGTGGGGGCTACACCTTC. This codes for CSADNRGGYTF.

V is TRBV9 and J is TRBJ1-3; tentatively, D is TRBD1 (6 bases). V lost 3 bases to trimming and J lost 0 bases, with 13 bases between them. CDR1 and CDR2 (germline): SGDLS, YYNGEE. CDR3 size: 16 residues. CDR3 in DNA: TGTGCCAGCAGCGCCCAAGACAGGTACTCTGGAAACACCATATATTTT. As protein: CASSAQDRYSGNTIYF.

The rearrangement uses TRBV5-5 and TRBJ1-2; D not certain. The CDR3 has 14 residues. Germline V gene data show CDR1 as SGHKS and CDR2 as YYEKEE (reference sequence). Trimming took off 2 bases at V and 8 bases at J, with 16 bases between the two ends. CDR3 in amino acids: CASSFTRGSDGYTF. The CDR3 coding sequence is TGTGCCAGCAGCTTCACACGTGGTTCGGACGGCTACACCTTC. Full variable domain (rest looked up from reference TRBV5-5 and TRBJ1-2): DAGVTQSPTHLIKTRGQQVTLRCSPISGHKSVSWYQQVLGQGPQFIFQYYEKEERGRGNFPDRFSARQFPNYSSELNVNALLLGDSALYLCASSFTRGSDGYTFGSGTRLTVV.

The chain has TRBV27 and TRBJ2-3, with a possible D match to TRBD2 (6 bases). CDR1 MNHEY and CDR2 SMNVEV come from the germline V gene (reference sequence). The ends were cut back, 6 bases at V and 8 bases at J, with 21 bases in the middle. This CDR3 comprises 15 residues. The CDR3, as DNA: TGTGCCAGCAGGGGTGGCGGAAGCGGGCGGCGTACGCAGTATTTT. Translated, it gives CASRGGGSGRRTQYF.

This chain links TRBV29-1 with TRBJ2-3; D uncertain. Germline V gives CDR1 SQVTM, CDR2 ANQGSEA. V lost 6 bases and J lost 2, with 6 bases in between. The CDR3 is made up of 11 amino acids. CDR3 loop: CSVLVTDTQYF. DNA of the CDR3: TGCAGCGTCCTAGTCACAGATACGCAGTATTTT.

The chain employs TRBV28 and TRBJ1-2; D not certain. This CDR3 is built from 14 residues. V lost 5 bases to trimming and J lost 2 bases, with 12 bases between them. From germline, CDR1 is MDHEN and CDR2 SYDVKM. DNA for the CDR3: TGTGCCAGCAGTGCAGTTTACTCGAACTATGGCTACACCTTC. Translating it yields CASSAVYSNYGYTF.